Below are 24 T cell receptor beta chains sequenced from a single sample in a study of patients and donors after allogeneic stem cell transplantation. TCRdb re-derived calls from the RT-PCR reads in MiXCR, one entry per CDR3 protein. Of 920,000 or so distinct CDR3 sequences in the sample, about a sixth were seen once. The source material was blood, either unsorted or a sorted T cell fraction (not recorded which). The receptors stem from a human donor who was either an allogeneic HSCT recipient or a stem cell or donor lymphocyte infusion donor (not recorded which). It is not recorded whose cells these are; they may come from a transplant donor.

On this clonotype: The missing conserved phenylalanine or tryptophan at the end of this CDR3 makes a read error likely. The chain is built from TRBV20-1 and TRBJ2-3, with 7 bases matching TRBD2. V dropped 6 bases and J dropped 6; count of bases not matched to a gene: 9. Germline CDR1 reads DFQATT; CDR2 reads SNEGSKA (reference sequence). This CDR3 comprises 13 residues. The CDR3 is CSAATLAPDTQYS. The CDR3 coding sequence is TGCAGTGCCGCCACACTAGCGCCTGATACGCAGTATTCT.

This clonotype was seen repeatedly, ten times or more. The chain uses TRBV12-3 or TRBV12-4 and TRBJ1-1; D remains unclear. This CDR3 contains 12 residues. V was pared by 6 bases and J by 5 bases, with 10 bases between. The CDR3 coding sequence is TGTGCCAGCAGCTTTTCGCCGACTGAAGCTTTCTTT. It yields the protein CASSFSPTEAFF.

The CDR3 spells CASSLMAGLLGAFF. The DNA for the CDR3 is TGCGCCAGCAGCTTAATGGCGGGACTGCTCGGGGCTTTCTTT. The chain couples TRBV5-1 to TRBJ1-1, with D perhaps matching TRBD1 (5 bases). Trimming stripped 2 bases from V and 11 bases from J, with 19 bases between. The V gene's germline CDR1 is SGHRS and CDR2 YFSETQ. The CDR3 extends over 14 amino acids.

The rearrangement joins TRBV5-1 to TRBJ2-5; 8 bases match TRBD1. The CDR3 is 15 amino acids. Per the germline V gene, CDR1 is SGHRS and CDR2 is YFSETQ. V trimming: 4 bases; J trimming: 4 bases; junction bases outside the gene matches: 9. The CDR3 region has the DNA TGCGCCAGCAGCGTCGGACAGGGAAATGGAGAGACCCAGTACTTC. Its protein is CASSVGQGNGETQYF. The variable domain in full, with the rest retrieved from reference TRBV5-1 and TRBJ2-5, is KAGVTQTPRYLIKTRGQQVTLSCSPISGHRSVSWYQQTPGQGLQFLFEYFSETQRNKGNFPGRFSGRQFSNSRSEMNVSTLELGDSALYLCASSVGQGNGETQYFGPGTRLLVL.

This clonotype was counted between two and nine times. The V and J genes are TRBV4-3 and TRBJ2-7; 10 positions match TRBD1. The CDR3 is made up of 16 amino acids. Germline trimming cut 4 bases from V and 2 bases from J; bases unmatched to any gene: 8. Germline V CDR1 and CDR2: LGHNA, YSLEER. The DNA of the CDR3 is TGCGCCAGCAGCCCCAACACCGGGACAGGGGCCTACGAGCAGTACTTC. Translating gives CASSPNTGTGAYEQYF.

This clonotype has only a few counts. The chain has TRBV7-3 and TRBJ2-1, with D possibly matching TRBD2 (6 bases). This CDR3 region has 14 residues. V gave up 3 bases and J gave up 4 bases, with 10 bases separating them. Germline V lookup: CDR1 SGHTA, CDR2 FQGTGA. The CDR3 bases are TGTGCCAGCAGCTTGGGGCGGGAATACAATGAGCAGTTCTTC. Amino acid sequence: CASSLGREYNEQFF.

This clonotype was found many times. A read error may account for a junction end that differs from germline. The DNA of the CDR3 is TGTGCCAGCAGCTTAGCCAGGGGGACTGAAGCTTTCTTT. Protein product: CASSLARGTEAFF. The chain recombines TRBV12-3 or TRBV12-4 with TRBJ1-1; the match to TRBD1 covers 7 bases. The CDR3 contains 13 residues.

A few counts support this clonotype. DNA for the CDR3: TGTGCCAGCAGTGAAGTTGAGGGGCTCGGCTACACCTTC. Protein sequence: CASSEVEGLGYTF. The chain joins TRBV2 to TRBJ1-2, with D possibly TRBD1 on 5 matching bases. Trimming removed 1 base at V and 8 bases at J, with 11 bases between. The germline gives CDR1 SNHLY, CDR2 FYNNEI. This CDR3 has 13 residues.

The chain combines TRBV9 with TRBJ2-1, with TRBD2 identical over 9 bases. The germline V gene encodes CDR1 SGDLS and CDR2 YYNGEE. The CDR3 is 15 residues long. V lost 4 bases to trimming and J lost 9 bases; unmatched junction nucleotides: 11. The CDR3 protein is CASSPPELAGSEQFF. The CDR3 DNA reads as TGTGCCAGCAGCCCACCAGAGCTAGCGGGGTCTGAGCAGTTCTTC.

This clonotype has more than one count but fewer than ten. The chain links TRBV27 to TRBJ1-5; 7 bases are a match to TRBD1. Losses at the gene ends were 8 bases for V and 8 bases for J; bases not matched to a gene: 12. Germline lookup yields CDR1 MNHEY and CDR2 SMNVEV (reference sequence). CDR3 length: 14 amino acids. The CDR3 region has the DNA TGTGCCAGCGGATCGACAGGGATGTTTAAGCCCCAGCATTTT. Its translation is CASGSTGMFKPQHF.

V gene TRBV2 combines with J gene TRBJ1-5, with D possibly being TRBD1 (5 bases). This CDR3 region has 12 residues. Per germline, CDR1 SNHLY and CDR2 FYNNEI. V lost 1 base and J 9 bases, leaving 7 bases between the germline ends. The chain's CDR3 is CASSEGGGPQHF. Here the CDR3 DNA reads TGTGCCAGCAGTGAAGGCGGGGGGCCCCAGCATTTT.

The CDR3 DNA sequence: TGTGCCAGCAGCGACACACTCTCTAGGGGGGCCCAATACGAGCAGTACTTC. This gives the protein CASSDTLSRGAQYEQYF. The chain has TRBV25-1 and TRBJ2-7; either TRBD1 or TRBD2 may fit D (6 bases each). Trimming took off 6 bases at V and 4 bases at J, with 25 bases between the two ends. There are 17 residues in the CDR3. Germline CDR1 and CDR2: MGHDK and SYGVNS.

The gene calls are TRBV5-1 and TRBJ2-7; 8 nucleotides align to TRBD2. The CDR3 runs to 14 residues. CDR1 is SGHRS, CDR2 YFSETQ, per germline. V shed 2 bases, J shed 3 bases, and the junction held 4 bases outside the gene matches. The CDR3 nucleotides are TGCGCCAGCAGCTTTAGCGGGGAATTCTACGAGCAGTACTTC. Its protein product is CASSFSGEFYEQYF.

A few counts support this clonotype. The chain is built from TRBV13 and TRBJ2-3, with 12 bases identical to TRBD1. J was trimmed by 5 bases and V by 4 bases; bases with no gene match: 4. CDR3 size: 15 residues. Germline V gene sequence: CDR1 PRHDT, CDR2 FYEKMQ (reference sequence). CDR3 nucleotides: TGTGCCAGCAGCTGGGGACAGGGGGCGGGAGATACGCAGTATTTT. It translates to CASSWGQGAGDTQYF.

The chain uses TRBV7-3 and TRBJ1-3, with a possible D match to TRBD1 (6 bases). The germline V and J ends were trimmed by 4 bases and 2 bases, with 15 bases remaining between them. There are 16 residues in the CDR3. From germline, CDR1 is SGHTA and CDR2 FQGTGA. DNA of the CDR3: TGTGCCAGCAGCTCACAGGGTGGATTGACTGGAAACACCATATATTTT. Translated, it gives CASSSQGGLTGNTIYF.

The V gene is TRBV29-1, the J gene TRBJ2-7; TRBD1 matches at 9 bases. This CDR3 region has 14 residues. From germline, CDR1 is SQVTM and CDR2 ANQGSEA. Germline trimming cut 5 bases from V and 2 bases from J; bases unmatched to any gene: 7. The CDR3 coding sequence is TGCAGCGTTCGTGGGACAGGGAAAACCTACGAGCAGTACTTC. It is translated as CSVRGTGKTYEQYF.

This chain connects TRBV29-1 to TRBJ1-1; 7 bases fit TRBD1. Germline assignment: CDR1 SQVTM and CDR2 ANQGSEA. The junction had 7 bases not matched to a gene; V was cut back by 8 bases and J by 1 base. The CDR3 sequence is 13 residues long. In DNA form, the CDR3 reads TGCAGCATTTACAGGGGCTCGAACACTGAAGCTTTCTTT. Amino acid sequence: CSIYRGSNTEAFF.

The V gene is TRBV12-5, the J gene TRBJ2-3, with no clear D. CDR1 is LGHNT and CDR2 is FRNRAP in the germline V gene. Trimming shortened V by 7 bases and J by 12 bases, and 17 bases separated the two germline ends. The CDR3 covers 12 residues. Written as DNA, the CDR3 is TGTGCTAGTGCCCCATCCCAGGCGGCACAGTATTTT. Its protein is CASAPSQAAQYF.

This clonotype was detected only a few times. The chain combines TRBV25-1 with TRBJ1-5; D may be TRBD1 (6 bases). This CDR3 region has 15 residues. Germline V lookup: CDR1 MGHDK, CDR2 SYGVNS. V was trimmed by 2 bases and J by 4 bases, leaving 12 bases between them. CDR3 region: CASSELPGENQPQHF. CDR3 bases: TGTGCCAGCAGTGAACTCCCAGGGGAAAATCAGCCCCAGCATTTT.

The chain recombines TRBV5-6 with TRBJ1-1; a weak D match, TRBD1 (5 bases). Germline values: CDR1 SGHDT, CDR2 YYEEEE. The CDR3 spans 16 residues. V was clipped by 5 bases and J by 1 base, with 18 bases between them. CDR3 residues: CASRSIRQMKNTEAFF. In nucleotides, the CDR3 is TGTGCCAGCAGATCGATCCGACAGATGAAGAACACTGAAGCTTTCTTT.

The chain combines TRBV6-1 with TRBJ1-2, with 7 positions matching TRBD1. Germline CDR1 reads MNHNS; CDR2 reads SASEGT. Germline trimming cut 10 bases from V and 1 base from J; bases unmatched to any gene: 9. The CDR3 has 14 amino acids. The CDR3 coding sequence is TGTGCCACCTACCGGGGACAGCTTAACTATGGCTACACCTTC. This sequence encodes CATYRGQLNYGYTF.

The V call is TRBV20-1, the J call TRBJ1-2; the D gene is possibly TRBD1 (5 bases). This CDR3 comprises 14 residues. The V and J ends lost 5 bases and 6 bases respectively, with 19 bases between them. The germline gives CDR1 DFQATT, CDR2 SNEGSKA (reference sequence). The CDR3 region is CSAPPGRGWDGYTF. The CDR3 DNA reads as TGCAGTGCTCCTCCGGGGCGAGGGTGGGATGGCTACACCTTC.

The chain recombines TRBV4-3 with TRBJ1-1; possible D gene TRBD1, 6 bases. CDR1 LGHNA and CDR2 YSLEER come from the germline V gene. The V and J ends lost 0 bases and 5 bases respectively, with 16 bases between them. The CDR3 loop spans 16 amino acids. CDR3 nucleotides: TGCGCCAGCAGCCAAGATGCGGGGGCGCGGAAGACTGAAGCTTTCTTT. It specifies CASSQDAGARKTEAFF.

The sample holds a few counts of this clonotype. The chain couples TRBV20-1 to TRBJ1-1, with 12 nucleotides matching TRBD1. The CDR3 length is 15 residues. Germline-derived CDR1 and CDR2 are DFQATT and SNEGSKA (reference sequence). V shed 1 base, J shed 4 bases, and the junction held 4 bases outside the gene matches. The CDR3 sequence is CSARVGTGGPTEAFF. CDR3 sequence (DNA): TGCAGTGCTAGAGTAGGGACAGGGGGCCCCACTGAAGCTTTCTTT.